This T cell receptor (beta chain) is from a study of vaccination effects on CD4 cells after COVID-19. The table came from immunoSEQ multiplex PCR; TCRdb's copy has only in-frame clones and leaves some out. Here the sample spans approximately 74,000 clones, approximately 74% being singletons. Study-wide results and limits: Only a single clone (1 of 255 vaccine-induced clones in healthy vaccinees) cross-reacted with common cold coronaviruses.

Prior to sequencing, the ViraFEST assay stimulated PBMC with viral peptide pools, which expanded the antigen-specific CD4+ T cells. Subsequent to a culture period of approximately 11 days, CD4+ T cells were isolated. Vaccine recipients had no previous SARS-CoV-2 infection; their nucleocapsid antibodies were negative. This clone was counted once. Antigen specificity is unknown. This material consisted of CD4+ T cells from PBMCs cultured with HCoV-NL63 spike peptides, taken before COVID-19 vaccination. This sequence was found in a human donor who received a COVID-19 vaccine.

For the CDR3, the DNA is TGCGCCAGCAGCTTGGCCCAGCTCACAGATACGCAGTATTTT. This codes for CASSLAQLTDTQYF. The V call is TRBV5-1, the J call TRBJ2-3; no definite D call. Germline-derived CDR1 and CDR2 are SGHRS and YFSETQ. Between the trimmed V and J ends, which lost 0 bases and 2 bases, there was a span of 7 bases. CDR3 length: 14 amino acids.